The next 23 T cell receptor beta chains were all read from a single sample in a study of radiation and T cells in renal cell carcinoma. The time point is: baseline pretreatment blood. Treatment noted: 15 Gy SBRT to primary tumor, nephrectomy 4 weeks later. Method: immunoSEQ multiplex PCR; TCRdb's copy keeps in-frame clones and lacks some. The table includes some 100,000 clones, about four fifths detected once. This specimen was blood, taken from a patient whose treatment included radiotherapy and nephrectomy. These TCRs come from a man aged 60 to 75 with renal cell carcinoma.

The genes are TRBV15 and TRBJ2-7; D is perhaps TRBD1 or TRBD2 (6 bases each). This CDR3 has 15 amino acids. Germline V lookup: CDR1 LNHNV, CDR2 YYDKDF (reference sequence). Trimming pared 0 bases from V and 4 bases from J, leaving 13 bases between. This CDR3 is CATSRDTGGEYEQYF. For the CDR3, the DNA is TGTGCCACCAGCAGAGATACCGGGGGCGAGTACGAGCAGTACTTC.

J is TRBJ2-3 and V is TRBV29-1; possibly TRBD2 for D (5 bases). Trimming took off 5 bases at V and 5 bases at J, with 11 bases between the two ends. The CDR3 totals 12 residues. CDR1 and CDR2 from the germline V gene are SQVTM and ANQGSEA. CDR3 sequence (DNA): TGCAGCGTTCGCGGACTTGGAGATACGCAGTATTTT. It specifies CSVRGLGDTQYF.

V gene TRBV2 combines with J gene TRBJ2-2; the D gene is possibly TRBD1 (6 bases). V lost 4 bases, J lost 2 bases, and 14 bases lay in between. The CDR3 runs 16 residues. In germline, CDR1 is SNHLY, CDR2 FYNNEI. The CDR3 DNA sequence: TGTGCCAGCAGTGCTCCGACAGGTCAAAACACCGGGGAGCTGTTTTTT. Translating it yields CASSAPTGQNTGELFF.

This sequence joins TRBV4-1 and TRBJ1-2; 8 positions match TRBD1. The CDR3 length is 16 residues. V trimming: 2 bases; J trimming: 4 bases; junction bases outside the gene matches: 9. The V gene's germline CDR1 is MGHRA and CDR2 YSYEKL. The CDR3 protein is CASSQHSPTGAYGYTF. CDR3 nucleotide sequence: TGCGCCAGCAGCCAACACTCACCGACAGGGGCCTATGGCTACACCTTC.

Only one count was recorded for this clone. J is TRBJ2-7 and V is TRBV15, with no clear D. The CDR3 sequence is 12 residues long. Germline values: CDR1 LNHNV, CDR2 YYDKDF (reference sequence). V dropped 4 bases and J dropped 5 bases, with 9 bases sitting between them. The CDR3 protein is CATSNAGDEQYF. CDR3 sequence (DNA): TGTGCCACCAGCAATGCAGGTGACGAGCAGTACTTC.

The V and J genes are TRBV27 and TRBJ2-7; no reliable D call. Germline CDR1 and CDR2: MNHEY and SMNVEV (reference sequence). The CDR3 runs 14 residues. V dropped 8 bases and J dropped 6 bases, with 20 bases sitting between them. The CDR3 region has the DNA TGTGCCAGCTCACCACTGACCCGTTTCTCCGAGCAGTACTTC. Translation: CASSPLTRFSEQYF.

The genes are TRBV19 and TRBJ2-3, with 10 bases fitting TRBD2. The CDR3 loop spans 16 amino acids. Germline V gives CDR1 LNHDA, CDR2 SQIVND (reference sequence). The V segment lost 7 bases and the J segment 1 base; nucleotides outside the gene matches: 8. CDR3 coding DNA: TGTGCCAGTACCCCGAGCGGGAGGGCCGGCACAGATACGCAGTATTTT. Translation: CASTPSGRAGTDTQYF.

The chain links TRBV11-2 to TRBJ2-2; 7 bases map to TRBD1. CDR3 size: 16 residues. With V trimmed by 2 bases and J by 1 base, 4 bases remained unmatched. Germline CDR1 reads SGHAT; CDR2 reads FQNNGV. In nucleotides, the CDR3 is TGTGCCAGCAGCTTATACCAGGGGGAGAACACCGGGGAGCTGTTTTTT. The encoded protein is CASSLYQGENTGELFF.

This clone has a handful of counts. The chain couples TRBV25-1 to TRBJ2-7; D is unresolved. CDR3 length: 15 residues. Germline-derived CDR1 and CDR2 are MGHDK and SYGVNS. Trimming took off 2 bases at V and 4 bases at J, with 15 bases between the two ends. The CDR3 coding sequence is TGTGCCAGCAGTGAACAGAGCAATGCAGTTTACGAGCAGTACTTC. Amino acids: CASSEQSNAVYEQYF.

The CDR3 DNA follows: TGTGCTAGTGGTTTGGACAGGGGAACTGAAGCTTTCTTT. Amino acid sequence: CASGLDRGTEAFF. The chain couples TRBV12-5 to TRBJ1-1; 7 nucleotides align to TRBD1. This CDR3 comprises 13 residues. J gave up 5 bases and V 1 base, and 1 base lay outside the gene matches. Germline-derived CDR1 and CDR2 are LGHNT and FRNRAP.

A few counts support this clone. V is TRBV10-3 and J is TRBJ2-5, with D perhaps matching TRBD2 (7 bases). The CDR3 has 14 amino acids. The V end was cut by 4 bases, the J end by 7 bases, with 16 bases between. Germline V gene sequence: CDR1 ENHRY, CDR2 SYGVKD. CDR3 bases: TGTGCCATCAGTGGGGGGCAGCGGGACCGGACCCAGTACTTC. This codes for CAISGGQRDRTQYF.

The rearrangement links TRBV9 to TRBJ2-1; TRBD2 agrees at 10 bases. Germline V gene data show CDR1 as SGDLS and CDR2 as YYNGEE. Trimming took 4 bases from V and 6 from J; bases not matched to a gene: 7. This CDR3 contains 15 residues. The CDR3 reads CASSLLAGVGNEQFF. The CDR3 DNA is TGTGCCAGCAGCCTTCTAGCGGGAGTAGGCAATGAGCAGTTCTTC.

V and J are TRBV5-6 and TRBJ2-3; the D is unclear. From germline, CDR1 is SGHDT and CDR2 YYEEEE. The CDR3 runs to 16 residues. Trimming took 2 bases from V and 0 from J, leaving 13 bases between them. The CDR3 reads CASSFEQEPSTDTQYF. CDR3 nucleotide sequence: TGTGCCAGCAGCTTTGAGCAGGAACCTAGCACAGATACGCAGTATTTT.

This chain uses TRBV27 with TRBJ2-7; 14 positions agree with TRBD2. CDR3 size: 18 residues. With V trimmed by 2 bases and J by 1 base, 7 bases remained unmatched. Germline V CDR1 and CDR2: MNHEY, SMNVEV (reference sequence). The CDR3 reads CASSLPGTSGRRSYEQYF. DNA of the CDR3: TGTGCCAGCAGTTTACCCGGGACTAGCGGGAGAAGATCCTACGAGCAGTACTTC.

The genes are TRBV27 and TRBJ2-7; 7 positions agree with TRBD1. The CDR3 spans 15 residues. J lost 2 bases, V lost 5 bases, and 9 bases had no gene match. The germline CDR1 and CDR2 sequences are MNHEY and SMNVEV (reference sequence). CDR3 sequence reads: CASSLRQGVTYEQYF. CDR3 sequence (DNA): TGTGCCAGCAGTCTCCGACAGGGAGTAACCTACGAGCAGTACTTC.

This clone turned up a few times. The rearrangement joins TRBV11-2 to TRBJ1-4; tentative D call: TRBD1 (6 bases). The CDR3 runs to 15 residues. Germline loops: CDR1 SGHAT, CDR2 FQNNGV. With 3 bases removed from V and 8 bases from J, the gap between germline ends came to 16 bases. In DNA, the CDR3 is TGTGCCAGCAGCTTTTCACAGGGAATACAGGAAAAACTGTTTTTT. It specifies CASSFSQGIQEKLFF.

The chain joins TRBV19 to TRBJ1-3; D ambiguous. The CDR3 totals 14 residues. V was pared by 3 bases and J by 2 bases, with 8 bases between. Germline V CDR1 and CDR2: LNHDA, SQIVND (reference sequence). As DNA, the CDR3 is TGTGCCAGTAGTATGCCGGGAGCTGGAAACACCATATATTTT. As protein: CASSMPGAGNTIYF.

The V and J genes are TRBV5-4 and TRBJ2-1; 8 nucleotides align to TRBD2. The CDR3 is made up of 16 amino acids. Losses at the gene ends were 1 base for V and 0 bases for J; bases not matched to a gene: 3. The germline V gene has CDR1 SGHNT and CDR2 YYREEE (reference sequence). DNA for the CDR3: TGTGCCAGCAGCTTGATAAGCGGGAGCTCCTACAATGAGCAGTTCTTC. It encodes CASSLISGSSYNEQFF.

The J gene is TRBJ2-1, the V gene TRBV28; 9 nucleotides match TRBD1. CDR1 MDHEN and CDR2 SYDVKM come from the germline V gene. After removal of 6 bases from V and 5 bases from J, the junction contained 8 bases not matched to a gene. The CDR3 is 15 amino acids. CDR3 amino acids: CASSSGTGSHNEQFF. DNA for the CDR3: TGTGCCAGCAGCTCCGGGACAGGGTCCCACAATGAGCAGTTCTTC. The full variable domain, with the rest looked up from reference TRBV28 and TRBJ2-1, is DVKVTQSSRYLVKRTGEKVFLECVQDMDHENMFWYRQDPGLGLRLIYFSYDVKMKEKGDIPEGYSVSREKKERFSLILESASTNQTSMYLCASSSGTGSHNEQFFGPGTRLTVL.

The genes are TRBV2 and TRBJ1-2; a weak D match, TRBD1 (5 bases). Between the trimmed V and J ends, which lost 8 bases and 7 bases, there was a span of 20 bases. The CDR3 has 14 amino acids. Germline V gives CDR1 SNHLY, CDR2 FYNNEI. The CDR3: CASRGDGLRGGYTF. DNA for the CDR3: TGTGCCAGCCGGGGGGATGGTTTACGGGGTGGCTACACCTTC.

This chain uses TRBV30 with TRBJ2-1, with 9 bases identical to TRBD2. CDR1 and CDR2 (germline): GTSNPN, SVGIG (reference sequence). The CDR3 loop spans 11 amino acids. V was clipped by 2 bases and J by 15 bases; unmatched bases: 5. The CDR3 region is CAWSTGTSRFF. Written as DNA, the CDR3 is TGTGCCTGGAGTACCGGGACTAGCAGGTTCTTC.

This chain links TRBV19 with TRBJ2-1, with TRBD2 as a possible D gene (6 bases). The CDR3 runs 14 residues. Germline CDR1 and CDR2: LNHDA and SQIVND (reference sequence). V was shortened by 3 bases and J by 12 bases, with 18 bases between the two germline ends. Here the CDR3 reads CASSIIGAAGWQFF. The CDR3 nucleotides read TGTGCCAGTAGTATCATCGGGGCGGCGGGATGGCAGTTCTTC.

V usage is TRBV13 and J usage is TRBJ2-3; 7 bases match TRBD1. V gave up 3 bases and J gave up 2 bases; unmatched junction bases: 8. This CDR3 contains 16 residues. The V gene's germline CDR1 is PRHDT and CDR2 FYEKMQ (reference sequence). The CDR3 loop is CASSFGRDSHTDTQYF. CDR3 DNA sequence: TGTGCCAGCAGCTTCGGCCGGGACAGTCACACAGATACGCAGTATTTT.